These T cell receptor beta chains were read from a single sample in a study of T cell repertoires in cytomegalovirus infection. MiXCR was run by TCRdb on the reads, yielding one entry per CDR3 protein. Of around 99,000 distinct CDR3 sequences listed, 25% to 35% are singletons. The antigens for these receptors are not known. This material consisted of CD8+ T cells from cultured PBMCs, taken from culture after CMV antigen stimulation. The receptors shown here come from a human donor in good health (CMV status not recorded). Some clones in this sample may be carry-over from other donors' samples. Both conserved end residues are part of each CDR3. D genes are given only for firm matches.

D gene: .
J gene: TRBJ2-3
CDR3 length: 14
V gene: TRBV7-9
CDR3 protein: CASSLGQPTDTQYF

D gene: .
J gene: TRBJ2-7
CDR3 length: 13
V gene: TRBV20-1
CDR3 protein: CSARGDVAYEQYF

D gene: .
J gene: TRBJ1-4
CDR3 length: 15
V gene: TRBV9
CDR3 protein: CASSVEGGWGEKLFF

D gene: .
J gene: TRBJ1-1
CDR3 length: 12
V gene: TRBV2
CDR3 protein: CASSDAVFEAFF

D gene: .
J gene: TRBJ1-1
CDR3 length: 16
V gene: TRBV7-6
CDR3 protein: CASSSQDVIPSGGAFF

D gene: TRBD2
J gene: TRBJ2-1
CDR3 length: 13
V gene: TRBV12-3/TRBV12-4
CDR3 protein: CASWAGVYNEQFF

D gene: TRBD1
J gene: TRBJ2-7
CDR3 length: 14
V gene: TRBV7-9
CDR3 protein: CASSLMGQAHEQYF

D gene: .
J gene: TRBJ1-1
CDR3 length: 16
V gene: TRBV3-1
CDR3 protein: CASSQVGTRIGTEAFF

D gene: .
J gene: TRBJ2-3
CDR3 length: 15
V gene: TRBV2
CDR3 protein: CASSEWQRPTDTQYF

D gene: .
J gene: TRBJ2-7
CDR3 length: 15
V gene: TRBV19
CDR3 protein: CASSSAGAPAYEQYF

D gene: TRBD1
J gene: TRBJ1-6
CDR3 length: 14
V gene: TRBV7-2
CDR3 protein: CASSLVTGIPPLHF

D gene: .
J gene: TRBJ1-1
CDR3 length: 14
V gene: TRBV4-1
CDR3 protein: CASSQDPFGTEAFF

D gene: .
J gene: TRBJ2-1
CDR3 length: 16
V gene: TRBV28
CDR3 protein: CASSGRQSLSYNEQFF

D gene: .
J gene: TRBJ2-2
CDR3 length: 11
V gene: TRBV7-2
CDR3 protein: CASSFGGELFF

D gene: .
J gene: TRBJ1-1
CDR3 length: 14
V gene: TRBV7-6
CDR3 protein: CASSSSGGATEAFF

D gene: TRBD2
J gene: TRBJ2-1
CDR3 length: 11
V gene: TRBV9
CDR3 protein: CASTWGGEQFF

D gene: .
J gene: TRBJ1-5
CDR3 length: 13
V gene: TRBV7-8
CDR3 protein: CASSWLLNQPQHF

D gene: TRBD1
J gene: TRBJ2-5
CDR3 length: 17
V gene: TRBV7-9
CDR3 protein: CASSLDEGTGFQETQYF

D gene: .
J gene: TRBJ2-5
CDR3 length: 15
V gene: TRBV7-9
CDR3 protein: CASSPRDGNQETQYF

D gene: .
J gene: TRBJ1-1
CDR3 length: 14
V gene: TRBV2
CDR3 protein: CASSEVGSGTEAFF

D gene: .
J gene: TRBJ2-5
CDR3 length: 15
V gene: TRBV6-1
CDR3 protein: CASSPLVRTEETQYF

D gene: TRBD2
J gene: TRBJ2-1
CDR3 length: 15
V gene: TRBV11-1
CDR3 protein: CASSPERGSYNEQFF

D gene: .
J gene: TRBJ2-1
CDR3 length: 14
V gene: TRBV5-4
CDR3 protein: CASSLGGLYNEQFF

D gene: TRBD2
J gene: TRBJ2-7
CDR3 length: 14
V gene: TRBV7-6
CDR3 protein: CASSSGLVNYEQYF

D gene: .
J gene: TRBJ2-5
CDR3 length: 14
V gene: TRBV6-5
CDR3 protein: CASSYSGHQETQYF

D gene: .
J gene: TRBJ2-4
CDR3 length: 13
V gene: TRBV27
CDR3 protein: CASSLPTQNIQYF

D gene: TRBD1
J gene: TRBJ1-1
CDR3 length: 13
V gene: TRBV5-4
CDR3 protein: CASSGHRGTEAFF

D gene: .
J gene: TRBJ2-3
CDR3 length: 17
V gene: TRBV27
CDR3 protein: CASSLSTPPSSTDTQYF

D gene: .
J gene: TRBJ1-5
CDR3 length: 14
V gene: TRBV4-1
CDR3 protein: CASSHQNLGQPQHF

D gene: TRBD1
J gene: TRBJ1-1
CDR3 length: 17
V gene: TRBV11-2
CDR3 protein: CASSLGDRGRTNTEAFF

D gene: .
J gene: TRBJ2-1
CDR3 length: 14
V gene: TRBV11-2
CDR3 protein: CASSPRQIYNEQFF

D gene: .
J gene: TRBJ2-7
CDR3 length: 16
V gene: TRBV7-9
CDR3 protein: CASSLGGGWQGNEQYF

D gene: .
J gene: TRBJ1-5
CDR3 length: 15
V gene: TRBV2
CDR3 protein: CASSEAPDSNQPQHF

D gene: TRBD2
J gene: TRBJ2-3
CDR3 length: 16
V gene: TRBV5-6
CDR3 protein: CASSLEAGGYTDTQYF

D gene: .
J gene: TRBJ2-3
CDR3 length: 12
V gene: TRBV12-3/TRBV12-4
CDR3 protein: CASSFLADTQYF

D gene: .
J gene: TRBJ2-1
CDR3 length: 11
V gene: TRBV27
CDR3 protein: CASRRAGEQFF

D gene: TRBD1
J gene: TRBJ2-1
CDR3 length: 17
V gene: TRBV15
CDR3 protein: CATSSIADRGLHNEQFF

D gene: .
J gene: TRBJ1-1
CDR3 length: 17
V gene: TRBV2
CDR3 protein: CASTIFTGIGIHPEAFF

D gene: .
J gene: TRBJ2-3
CDR3 length: 17
V gene: TRBV20-1
CDR3 protein: CSARDNADLGGTDTQYF

D gene: TRBD2
J gene: TRBJ2-3
CDR3 length: 18
V gene: TRBV7-9
CDR3 protein: CASSLVPGLAGGPNTQYF

D gene: .
J gene: TRBJ2-2
CDR3 length: 13
V gene: TRBV6-6
CDR3 protein: CASSPYFDGELFF

D gene: .
J gene: TRBJ2-7
CDR3 length: 14
V gene: TRBV29-1
CDR3 protein: CSVEGVDSHYEQYF

D gene: TRBD2
J gene: TRBJ2-3
CDR3 length: 18
V gene: TRBV13
CDR3 protein: CASSKRASGGSSTDTQYF

D gene: .
J gene: TRBJ1-5
CDR3 length: 13
V gene: TRBV27
CDR3 protein: CASSLSAGGPQHF

D gene: .
J gene: TRBJ1-1
CDR3 length: 15
V gene: TRBV3-1
CDR3 protein: CASSPEGYWNTEAFF

D gene: .
J gene: TRBJ1-1
CDR3 length: 15
V gene: TRBV7-6
CDR3 protein: CASSLDGGVGTEAFF

D gene: .
J gene: TRBJ1-6
CDR3 length: 15
V gene: TRBV7-8
CDR3 protein: CASSSLLHQSSPLHF

D gene: .
J gene: TRBJ1-6
CDR3 length: 15
V gene: TRBV4-2
CDR3 protein: CASSQEDSLNSPLHF

D gene: TRBD1
J gene: TRBJ1-1
CDR3 length: 13
V gene: TRBV19
CDR3 protein: CASRQGAGTEAFF

D gene: .
J gene: TRBJ2-7
CDR3 length: 16
V gene: TRBV4-1
CDR3 protein: CASSQDSAISSYEQYF

D gene: .
J gene: TRBJ1-4
CDR3 length: 13
V gene: TRBV2
CDR3 protein: CACDSETNEKLFF